These T cell receptor beta chains were read from a single sample in a study of control samples from healthy donors and cancer patients. The data were produced by immunoSEQ multiplex PCR, yet TCRdb's version contains in-frame clones alone and is incomplete. In all, the sample yields roughly 190,000 clones. Sequenced material: blood. Receptor source: a woman aged 25 to 39 in good health. Each CDR3 is given with its conserved first and last residue. Fields, in order: D gene, V gene, J gene, CDR3 DNA, CDR3 protein. The D gene is left open where the match is weak.

NA	TRBV7-2	TRBJ1-2	TGTGCCAGCAGCTCGTATTTGGGGGTTGGCTACACCTTC	CASSSYLGVGYTF
NA	TRBV6-5	TRBJ2-5	TGTGCCAGCAGTTACTCGGCGGTCCTCGAGACCCAGTACTTC	CASSYSAVLETQYF
NA	TRBV7-9	TRBJ2-2	TGTGCCAGACACCTGGCCGGGGAGCTGTTTTTT	CARHLAGELFF
NA	TRBV7-3	TRBJ2-1	TGTGCCAGCAGCTTAGTAGGACAGCTATACAATGAGCAGTTCTTC	CASSLVGQLYNEQFF
TRBD1	TRBV19	TRBJ2-6	TGTGCCAGTAGTCTGGTAACAGGGGGCTCTGGGGCCAACGTCCTGACTTTC	CASSLVTGGSGANVLTF
TRBD2	TRBV14	TRBJ2-7	TGTGCCAGCAGCCAGGCTAGCGGGGGGGCCTACGAGCAGTACTTC	CASSQASGGAYEQYF
NA	TRBV11-2	TRBJ2-3	TGTGCCAGCAGAGGGTGGGTCCTCACAGATACGCAGTATTTT	CASRGWVLTDTQYF
TRBD1	TRBV19	TRBJ1-3	TGTGCCAGCCGGGCAGGGGGACATCGCTCTGGAAACACCATATATTTT	CASRAGGHRSGNTIYF
NA	TRBV12-3/TRBV12-4	TRBJ1-2	TGTGCCAGCAGTTTAGCGGACTCAGGGGTCGGAGCCTTC	CASSLADSGVGAF
NA	TRBV5-1	TRBJ2-7	TGCGCCAGCAGCTTGGACGAGGCCTACGAGCAGTACTTC	CASSLDEAYEQYF
NA	TRBV11-2	TRBJ2-2	TGTGCCAGCAGCCTGTCGGGGCGAAACGGGGAGCTGTTTTTT	CASSLSGRNGELFF
NA	TRBV7-9	TRBJ1-1	TGTGCCAGCAGCTTCGGACACACTGAAGCTTTCTTT	CASSFGHTEAFF
NA	TRBV19	TRBJ1-2	TGTGCCAGTAGTATAGCTGTCAGGGGAGCCGTCGGCTACACCTTC	CASSIAVRGAVGYTF
TRBD2	TRBV5-1	TRBJ2-1	TGCGCCAGCAGCTTGGAGGGACTAGCGGGGGGCTCCTACAATGAGCAGTTCTTC	CASSLEGLAGGSYNEQFF
NA	TRBV4-2	TRBJ2-2	TGTGCCAGCAGCCGCCCATGGGCCCGGGCAGGGAACACCGGGGAGCTGTTTTTT	CASSRPWARAGNTGELFF
NA	TRBV4-2	TRBJ1-1	TGTGCCAGCAGCCTCTACGGACGGGGGAGAGCTTTCTTT	CASSLYGRGRAFF
TRBD1	TRBV7-2	TRBJ1-5	TGTGCCAGCAGGTCACCGGGACAGGGGTCCAATCAGCCCCAGCATTTT	CASRSPGQGSNQPQHF
NA	TRBV12-3/TRBV12-4	TRBJ1-2	TGTGCCAGCAGCCCGACCCGTGCGTATGGCTACACCTTC	CASSPTRAYGYTF
TRBD1	TRBV18	TRBJ1-1	TGTGCCAGCTCACGACGGACAGGGACAACTGAAGCTTTCTTT	CASSRRTGTTEAFF
TRBD2	TRBV11-3	TRBJ2-2	TGTGCCAGCAGCCCCGGTGGGCGGGGGGACCCGGACACCGGGGAGCTGTTTTTT	CASSPGGRGDPDTGELFF
NA	TRBV7-2	TRBJ2-2	TGTGCCAGCAGCTTAGGGCAGGGTGGGACCGGGGAGCTGTTTTTT	CASSLGQGGTGELFF
TRBD1	TRBV10-3	TRBJ1-1	TGTGCCATCAGTGGACAGGGGATGGGTTCCACTGAAGCTTTCTTT	CAISGQGMGSTEAFF
NA	TRBV30	TRBJ1-1	TGTGCCTGGAGTGTACGCCCTCGAAGAGCTTTCTTT	CAWSVRPRRAFF
NA	TRBV5-1	TRBJ1-3	TGCGCCAGCAGCTTGGGGGTGACGCTGTACTCTGGAAACACCATATATTTT	CASSLGVTLYSGNTIYF
NA	TRBV4-1	TRBJ2-4	TGCGCCAGCAGCCCGTCGGGGGCAGATCTAGCCAAAAACATTCAGTACTTC	CASSPSGADLAKNIQYF
TRBD2	TRBV6-2/TRBV6-3	TRBJ2-3	TGTGCCAGCAGCGAACCGGGACTAGCGGGGGTTTTTTTCTTGTATTTT	CASSEPGLAGVFFLYF
NA	TRBV18	TRBJ2-1	TGTGCCAGCTCACCGATACAGGGCTACAATGAGCAGTTCTTC	CASSPIQGYNEQFF
NA	TRBV7-8	TRBJ1-1	TGTGCCAGCAGCCCCCGTAGGGGTCTCAGAAAGAACACTGAAGCTTTCTTT	CASSPRRGLRKNTEAFF
NA	TRBV28	TRBJ1-2	TGTGCCAGCTCCTCCGGGGGGGGTACTAACTATGGCTACACCTTC	CASSSGGGTNYGYTF
TRBD1	TRBV10-2	TRBJ1-6	TGCGCCAGCGGAGTGCAGGGGGATAATTCACCCCTCCACTTT	CASGVQGDNSPLHF
NA	TRBV27	TRBJ1-5	TGTGCCAGCAGTTTGGGGTCCCCAGCTTATCAGCCCCAGCATTTT	CASSLGSPAYQPQHF
TRBD1	TRBV19	TRBJ1-5	TGTGCCAGTAGTGTCACAGGGGGCAGCAATCAGCCCCAGCATTTT	CASSVTGGSNQPQHF
TRBD1	TRBV7-9	TRBJ1-2	TGTGCCAGCAGCTTAGTTAGGTCATCCGGACAGGCCAAATTTCATGGCTACACCTTC	CASSLVRSSGQAKFHGYTF
TRBD1	TRBV19	TRBJ2-7	TGTGCCAGTAGTAGGGACAGGTTCTACGAGCAGTACTTC	CASSRDRFYEQYF
NA	TRBV5-5	TRBJ1-1	TGTGCCAGCAGCCCTCCCCCACTCGGGGGCACTGAAGCTTTCTTT	CASSPPPLGGTEAFF
NA	TRBV29-1	TRBJ1-2	TGCAGCGTTGTAACAGATAACTATGGCTACACCTTC	CSVVTDNYGYTF
TRBD2	TRBV4-2	TRBJ2-2	TGTGCCAGCAGGTCGTTAGCGGGGTACACCGGGGAGCTGTTTTTT	CASRSLAGYTGELFF
NA	TRBV2	TRBJ2-4	TGTGCCAGCAGTTCATCCCGCGTACAGAGGAACATTCAGTACTTC	CASSSSRVQRNIQYF
NA	TRBV10-3	TRBJ1-5	TGTGCCATCAAGGGGACCGTTGATCAGCCCCAGCATTTT	CAIKGTVDQPQHF
NA	TRBV7-9	TRBJ1-1	TGTGCCAGCAGCTTAGACTATCGCGGACCGGCTTTCTTT	CASSLDYRGPAFF